These 10 T cell receptor beta chains were sequenced from one sample in a study of T cell changes during pregnancy in multiple sclerosis. Produced via immunoSEQ multiplex PCR; TCRdb's table is partial and in-frame only. Of roughly 100,000 clones listed, more than 80% are singletons. The material was peripheral blood, obtained before pregnancy. These receptors came from a female donor with multiple sclerosis, enrolled in a pregnancy study.

CDR3 residues: CASSLVFGNTEAFF. The CDR3 region has the DNA TGTGCCAGCAGCTTAGTATTCGGGAACACTGAAGCTTTCTTT. The rearrangement uses TRBV7-9 and TRBJ1-1, with unresolved D. The length of the CDR3 is 14 residues. Germline CDR1 reads SEHNR; CDR2 reads FQNEAQ (reference sequence). V gave up 1 base and J gave up 1 base, with 7 bases separating them.

The CDR3 coding sequence is TGTGCTAGTGGTCCCGGCGTCGGGATGAACACTGAAGCTTTCTTT. Translation gives CASGPGVGMNTEAFF. This chain uses TRBV12-5 with TRBJ1-1; D uncertain. Per germline, CDR1 LGHNT and CDR2 FRNRAP. The CDR3 is made up of 15 amino acids. Trimming stripped 5 bases from V and 0 bases from J, with 13 bases between.

V and J are TRBV28 and TRBJ2-6, with D possibly being TRBD1 (6 bases). The length of the CDR3 is 16 residues. V was cut by 7 bases and J by 0 bases, with 13 bases left in between. The germline V gene has CDR1 MDHEN and CDR2 SYDVKM. The CDR3 reads CASISQGFSGANVLTF. DNA of the CDR3: TGTGCCAGCATCTCTCAGGGGTTCTCTGGGGCCAACGTCCTGACTTTC.

This sequence joins TRBV6-5 and TRBJ2-3; no reliable D call. CDR3 length: 14 residues. The germline CDR1 and CDR2 sequences are MNHEY and SVGAGI. Trimming left V 6 bases short and J 1 base short, with 11 bases between. The CDR3 protein is CASSVLRGTDTQYF. The CDR3 DNA sequence: TGTGCCAGCAGCGTATTAAGAGGCACAGATACGCAGTATTTT.

The chain carries TRBV5-3 and TRBJ2-5, with D maybe TRBD2 (5 bases). TRBV5-3 is noted as an ORF with a role that remains uncertain. The CDR3 has 13 amino acids. Trimming took off 7 bases at V and 4 bases at J, with 14 bases between the two ends. The chain's CDR3 is CARLKGGGETQYF. DNA of the CDR3: TGTGCCAGATTAAAAGGTGGAGGAGAGACCCAGTACTTC.

V gene TRBV2 combines with J gene TRBJ2-5; D perhaps matches TRBD2 (5 bases). The ends were cut back, 7 bases at V and 2 bases at J, with 8 bases in the middle. Germline CDR1 and CDR2: SNHLY and FYNNEI. The CDR3 spans 12 residues. CDR3 in DNA: TGTGCCAGCAAACGAGGGCAAGAGACCCAGTACTTC. It is translated as CASKRGQETQYF.

J is TRBJ1-1 and V is TRBV6-1; tentative D call: TRBD1 (5 bases). This CDR3 region has 14 residues. The V end lost 2 bases, the J end lost 4 bases, and 11 bases lay between the germline ends. Germline assignment: CDR1 MNHNS and CDR2 SASEGT. In nucleotides, the CDR3 is TGTGCCAGCAGTGAAAGACCCCAGGGCACTGAAGCTTTCTTT. Translating gives CASSERPQGTEAFF.

This chain connects TRBV28 to TRBJ2-3; 10 bases are a match to TRBD1. Germline CDR1 is MDHEN and CDR2 is SYDVKM. This CDR3 has 16 amino acids. The junction had 2 bases not matched to a gene; V was cut back by 2 bases and J by 0 bases. CDR3 sequence: CASSLPGQGSTDTQYF. CDR3 sequence (DNA): TGTGCCAGCAGTTTACCGGGACAGGGGAGCACAGATACGCAGTATTTT.

This clone was recorded a few times. The chain combines TRBV7-9 with TRBJ1-2, with TRBD1 matching 8 bases. After removal of 3 bases from V and 7 bases from J, the junction contained 4 bases not matched to a gene. From germline, CDR1 is SEHNR and CDR2 FQNEAQ (reference sequence). The CDR3 runs to 13 residues. The CDR3 nucleotides are TGTGCCAGCAGCTTTCAGGGGGCCGGTGGCTACACCTTC. It encodes CASSFQGAGGYTF.

This clone occurred once. The chain joins TRBV5-6 to TRBJ1-2; TRBD1 matches at 7 bases. J gave up 5 bases and V 2 bases, and 12 bases lay outside the gene matches. Per germline, CDR1 SGHDT and CDR2 YYEEEE. CDR3 size: 16 residues. CDR3 region: CASSFTPTGQDYGYTF. The CDR3 DNA follows: TGTGCCAGCAGCTTCACTCCGACCGGACAGGATTATGGCTACACCTTC. The full variable domain, its missing parts supplied by reference TRBV5-6 and TRBJ1-2, is DAGVTQSPTHLIKTRGQQVTLRCSPKSGHDTVSWYQQALGQGPQFIFQYYEEEERQRGNFPDRFSGHQFPNYSSELNVNALLLGDSALYLCASSFTPTGQDYGYTFGSGTRLTVV.